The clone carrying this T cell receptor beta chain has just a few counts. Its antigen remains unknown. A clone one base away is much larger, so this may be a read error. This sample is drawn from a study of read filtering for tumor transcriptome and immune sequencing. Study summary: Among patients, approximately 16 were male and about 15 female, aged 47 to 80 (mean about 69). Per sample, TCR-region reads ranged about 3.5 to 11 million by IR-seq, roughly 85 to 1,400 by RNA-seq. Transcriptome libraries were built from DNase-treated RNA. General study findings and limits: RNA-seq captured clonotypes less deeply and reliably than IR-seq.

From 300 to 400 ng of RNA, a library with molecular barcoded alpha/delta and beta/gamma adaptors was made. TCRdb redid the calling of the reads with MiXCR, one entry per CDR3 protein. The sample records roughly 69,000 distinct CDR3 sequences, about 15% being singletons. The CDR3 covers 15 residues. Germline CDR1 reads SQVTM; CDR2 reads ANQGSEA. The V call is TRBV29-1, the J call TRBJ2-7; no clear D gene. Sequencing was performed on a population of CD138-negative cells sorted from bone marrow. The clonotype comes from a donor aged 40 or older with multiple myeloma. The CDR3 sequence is CSVEVWTRSSYGQYF. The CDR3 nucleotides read TGCAGCGTTGAGGTTTGGACCCGAAGCTCCTACGGGCAGTACTTC.